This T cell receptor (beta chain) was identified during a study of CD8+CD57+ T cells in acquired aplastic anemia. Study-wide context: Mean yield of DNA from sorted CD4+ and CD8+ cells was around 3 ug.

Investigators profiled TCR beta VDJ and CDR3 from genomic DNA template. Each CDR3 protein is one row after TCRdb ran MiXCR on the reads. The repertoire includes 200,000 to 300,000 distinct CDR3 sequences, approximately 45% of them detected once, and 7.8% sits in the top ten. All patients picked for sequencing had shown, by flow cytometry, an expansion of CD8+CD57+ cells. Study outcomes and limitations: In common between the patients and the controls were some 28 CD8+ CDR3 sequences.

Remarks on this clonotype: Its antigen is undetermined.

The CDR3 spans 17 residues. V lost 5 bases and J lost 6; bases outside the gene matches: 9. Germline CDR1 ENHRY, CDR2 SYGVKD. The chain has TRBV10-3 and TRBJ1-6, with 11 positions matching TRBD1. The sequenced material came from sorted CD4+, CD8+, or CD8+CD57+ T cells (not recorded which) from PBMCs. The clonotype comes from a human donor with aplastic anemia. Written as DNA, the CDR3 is TGTGCCATCAGTCCCAAGGACAGGGGGCTTTCTAATTCACCCCTCCACTTT. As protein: CAISPKDRGLSNSPLHF.